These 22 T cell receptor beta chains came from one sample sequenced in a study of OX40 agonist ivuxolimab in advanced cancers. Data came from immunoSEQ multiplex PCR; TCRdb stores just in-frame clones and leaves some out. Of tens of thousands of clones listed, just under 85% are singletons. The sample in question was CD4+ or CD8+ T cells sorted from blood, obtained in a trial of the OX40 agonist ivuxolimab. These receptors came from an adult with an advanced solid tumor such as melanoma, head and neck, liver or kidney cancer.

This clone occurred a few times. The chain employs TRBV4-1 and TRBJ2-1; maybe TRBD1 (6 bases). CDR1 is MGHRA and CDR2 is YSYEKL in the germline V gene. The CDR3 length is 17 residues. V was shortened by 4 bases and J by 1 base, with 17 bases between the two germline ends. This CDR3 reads CASSRTLAGESYNEQFF. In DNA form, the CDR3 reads TGCGCCAGCAGCCGTACCCTGGCAGGGGAGTCCTACAATGAGCAGTTCTTC.

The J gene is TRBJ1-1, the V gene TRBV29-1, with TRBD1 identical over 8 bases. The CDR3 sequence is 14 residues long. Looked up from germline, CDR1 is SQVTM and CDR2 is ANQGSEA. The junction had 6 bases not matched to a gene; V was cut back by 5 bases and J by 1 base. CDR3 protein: CSVYPDRENTEAFF. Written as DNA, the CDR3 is TGCAGCGTTTACCCGGACAGGGAGAACACTGAAGCTTTCTTT.

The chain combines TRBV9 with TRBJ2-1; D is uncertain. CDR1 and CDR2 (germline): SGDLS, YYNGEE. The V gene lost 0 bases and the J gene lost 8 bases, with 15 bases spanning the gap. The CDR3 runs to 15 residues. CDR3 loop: CASSVENHPRHEQFF. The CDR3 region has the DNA TGTGCCAGCAGCGTAGAGAACCACCCCCGGCATGAGCAGTTCTTC.

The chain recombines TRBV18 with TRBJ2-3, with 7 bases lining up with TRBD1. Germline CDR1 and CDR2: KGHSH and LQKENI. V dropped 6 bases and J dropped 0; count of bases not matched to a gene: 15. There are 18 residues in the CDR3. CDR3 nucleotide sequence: TGTGCCAGCTCGCCCCCCGGGACAGTAACCCCTAGCACAGATACGCAGTATTTT. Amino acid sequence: CASSPPGTVTPSTDTQYF.

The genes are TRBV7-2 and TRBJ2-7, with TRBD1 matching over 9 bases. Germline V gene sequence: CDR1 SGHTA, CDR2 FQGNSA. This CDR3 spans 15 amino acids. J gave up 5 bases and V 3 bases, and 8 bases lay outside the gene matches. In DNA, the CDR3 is TGTGCCAGCAGCTTCCCGGGGACAGGGCTCCACGAGCAGTACTTC. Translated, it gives CASSFPGTGLHEQYF.

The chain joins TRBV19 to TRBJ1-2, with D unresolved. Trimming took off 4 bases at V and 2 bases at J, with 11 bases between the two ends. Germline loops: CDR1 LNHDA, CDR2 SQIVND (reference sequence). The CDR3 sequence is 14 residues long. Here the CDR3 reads CASSTRTKNYGYTF. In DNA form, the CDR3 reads TGTGCCAGTAGTACTAGGACGAAGAACTATGGCTACACCTTC.

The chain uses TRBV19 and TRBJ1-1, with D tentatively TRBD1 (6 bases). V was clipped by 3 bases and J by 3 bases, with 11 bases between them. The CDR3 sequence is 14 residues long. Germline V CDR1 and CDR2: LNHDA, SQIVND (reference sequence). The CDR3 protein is CASSIGQRYTEAFF. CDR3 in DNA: TGTGCCAGTAGTATTGGACAGAGGTACACTGAAGCTTTCTTT.

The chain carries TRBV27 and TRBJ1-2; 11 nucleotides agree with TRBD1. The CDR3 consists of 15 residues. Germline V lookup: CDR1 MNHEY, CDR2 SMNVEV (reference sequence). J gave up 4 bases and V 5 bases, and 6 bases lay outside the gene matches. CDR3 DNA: TGTGCCAGCAGTCAAGGACAGGGGGCAGGCTATGGCTACACCTTC. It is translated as CASSQGQGAGYGYTF.

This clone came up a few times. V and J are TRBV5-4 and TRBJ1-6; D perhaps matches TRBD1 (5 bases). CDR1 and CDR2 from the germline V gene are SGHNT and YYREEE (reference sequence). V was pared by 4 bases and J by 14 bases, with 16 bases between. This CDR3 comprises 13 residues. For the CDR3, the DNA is TGTGCCAGCAGCGACCTCGAAGGGGTTTCCCTCCACTTT. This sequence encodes CASSDLEGVSLHF.

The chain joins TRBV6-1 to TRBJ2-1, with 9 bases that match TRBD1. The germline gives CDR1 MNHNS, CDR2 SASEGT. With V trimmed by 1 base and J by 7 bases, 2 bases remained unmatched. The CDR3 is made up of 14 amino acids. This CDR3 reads CASSEVGTGNEQFF. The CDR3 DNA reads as TGTGCCAGCAGTGAAGTTGGGACAGGGAATGAGCAGTTCTTC.

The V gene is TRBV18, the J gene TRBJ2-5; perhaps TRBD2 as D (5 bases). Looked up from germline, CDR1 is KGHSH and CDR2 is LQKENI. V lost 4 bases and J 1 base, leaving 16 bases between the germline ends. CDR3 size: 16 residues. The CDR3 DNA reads TGTGCCAGCTCACTGGGATCGGACGGGGTCCAAGAGACCCAGTACTTC. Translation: CASSLGSDGVQETQYF.

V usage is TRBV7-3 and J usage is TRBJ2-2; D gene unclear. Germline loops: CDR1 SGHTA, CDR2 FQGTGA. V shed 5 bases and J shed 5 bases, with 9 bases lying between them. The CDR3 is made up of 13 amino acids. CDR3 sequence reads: CASSRDMTGELFF. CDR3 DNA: TGTGCCAGCAGCCGCGACATGACCGGGGAGCTGTTTTTT. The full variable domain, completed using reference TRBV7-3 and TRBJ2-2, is GAGVSQTPSNKVTEKGKYVELRCDPISGHTALYWYRQSLGQGPEFLIYFQGTGAADDSGLPNDRFFAVRPEGSVSTLKIQRTERGDSAVYLCASSRDMTGELFFGEGSRLTVL.

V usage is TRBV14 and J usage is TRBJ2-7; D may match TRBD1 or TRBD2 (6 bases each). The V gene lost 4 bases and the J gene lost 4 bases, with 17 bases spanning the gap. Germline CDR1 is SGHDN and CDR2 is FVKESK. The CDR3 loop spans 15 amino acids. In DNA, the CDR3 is TGTGCCAGCAGCCCGACTAGGACAGTCCGATACGAGCAGTACTTC. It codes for CASSPTRTVRYEQYF.

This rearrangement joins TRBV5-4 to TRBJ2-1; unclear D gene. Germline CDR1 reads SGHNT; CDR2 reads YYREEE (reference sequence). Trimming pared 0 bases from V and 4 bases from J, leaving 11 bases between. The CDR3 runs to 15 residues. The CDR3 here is CASSLAGQLYNEQFF. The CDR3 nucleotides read TGTGCCAGCAGCTTGGCGGGCCAGCTGTACAATGAGCAGTTCTTC.

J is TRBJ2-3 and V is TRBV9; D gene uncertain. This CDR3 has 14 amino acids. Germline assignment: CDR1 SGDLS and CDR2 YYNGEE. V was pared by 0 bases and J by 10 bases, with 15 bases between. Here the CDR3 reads CASSVAGTTEAQYF. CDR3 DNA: TGTGCCAGCAGCGTAGCGGGTACGACCGAGGCGCAGTATTTT. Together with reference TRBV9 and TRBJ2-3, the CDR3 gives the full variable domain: DSGVTQTPKHLITATGQRVTLRCSPRSGDLSVYWYQQSLDQGLQFLIQYYNGEERAKGNILERFSAQQFPDLHSELNLSSLELGDSALYFCASSVAGTTEAQYFGPGTRLTVL.

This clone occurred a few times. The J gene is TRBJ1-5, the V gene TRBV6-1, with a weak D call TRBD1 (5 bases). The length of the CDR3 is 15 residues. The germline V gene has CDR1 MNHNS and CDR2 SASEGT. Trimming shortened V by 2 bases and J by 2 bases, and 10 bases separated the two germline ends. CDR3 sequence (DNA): TGTGCCAGCAGTGAAAAGGGGTTGGGCAATCAGCCCCAGCATTTT. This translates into CASSEKGLGNQPQHF.

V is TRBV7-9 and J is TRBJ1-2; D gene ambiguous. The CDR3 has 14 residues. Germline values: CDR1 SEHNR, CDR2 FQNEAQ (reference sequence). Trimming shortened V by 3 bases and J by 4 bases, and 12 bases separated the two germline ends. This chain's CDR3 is CASSLGSSPYGYTF. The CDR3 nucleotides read TGTGCCAGCAGCTTGGGGAGTTCCCCCTATGGCTACACCTTC.

CDR3 region: CSVRTSGGPSSYNEQFF. CDR3 nucleotide sequence: TGCAGCGTCAGGACTAGCGGGGGGCCTAGCTCCTACAATGAGCAGTTCTTC. This rearrangement joins TRBV29-1 to TRBJ2-1; 14 bases agree with TRBD2. Germline V gene sequence: CDR1 SQVTM, CDR2 ANQGSEA. V was pared by 6 bases and J by 0 bases, with 7 bases of the junction left unmatched. This CDR3 is built from 17 residues.

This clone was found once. The CDR3 is CASSQTSGGFRDTGELFF. In nucleotides, the CDR3 is TGTGCCAGCAGTCAGACTAGCGGGGGTTTTCGGGACACCGGGGAGCTGTTTTTT. This chain connects TRBV27 to TRBJ2-2; 12 bases line up with TRBD2. J lost 3 bases, V lost 5 bases, and 10 bases had no gene match. The V gene's germline CDR1 is MNHEY and CDR2 SMNVEV (reference sequence). The CDR3 runs 18 residues.

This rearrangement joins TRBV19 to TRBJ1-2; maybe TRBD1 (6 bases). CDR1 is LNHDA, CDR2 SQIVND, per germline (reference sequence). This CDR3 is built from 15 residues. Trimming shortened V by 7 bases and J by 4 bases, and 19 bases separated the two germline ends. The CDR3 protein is CASTAGHMTGYGYTF. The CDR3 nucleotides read TGTGCCAGTACCGCGGGACACATGACTGGCTATGGCTACACCTTC.

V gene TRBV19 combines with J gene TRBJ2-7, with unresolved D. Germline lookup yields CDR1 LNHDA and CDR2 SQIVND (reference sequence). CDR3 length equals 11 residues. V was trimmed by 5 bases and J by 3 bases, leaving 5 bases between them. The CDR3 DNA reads TGTGCCAGTAGTGAAGGCTACGAGCAGTACTTC. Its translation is CASSEGYEQYF.

This CDR3 is CASSSVGAATNEKLFF. The CDR3 region has the DNA TGCGCCAGCAGCTCCGTGGGGGCCGCAACTAATGAAAAACTGTTTTTT. J is TRBJ1-4 and V is TRBV5-1; D might be TRBD1 (6 bases). Germline V CDR1 and CDR2: SGHRS, YFSETQ. The CDR3 has 16 amino acids. V gave up 3 bases and J gave up 0 bases, with 12 bases separating them.